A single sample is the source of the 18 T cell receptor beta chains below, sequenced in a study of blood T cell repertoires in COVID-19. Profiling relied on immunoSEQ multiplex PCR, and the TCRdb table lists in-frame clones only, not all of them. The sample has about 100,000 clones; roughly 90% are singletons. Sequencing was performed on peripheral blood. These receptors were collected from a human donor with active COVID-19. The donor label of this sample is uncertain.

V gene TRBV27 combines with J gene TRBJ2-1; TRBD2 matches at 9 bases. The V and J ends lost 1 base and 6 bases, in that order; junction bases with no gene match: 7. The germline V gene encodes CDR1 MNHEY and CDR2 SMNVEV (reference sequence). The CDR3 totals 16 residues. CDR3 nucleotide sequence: TGTGCCAGCAGTTTATGGGGGCGGGGGGGCCTCAATGAGCAGTTCTTC. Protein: CASSLWGRGGLNEQFF.

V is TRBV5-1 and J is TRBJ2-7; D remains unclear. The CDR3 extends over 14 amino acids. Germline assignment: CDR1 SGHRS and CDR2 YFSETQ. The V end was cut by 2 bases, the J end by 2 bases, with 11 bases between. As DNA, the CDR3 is TGCGCCAGCAGCTTCTACGACATAACCTACGAGCAGTACTTC. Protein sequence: CASSFYDITYEQYF.

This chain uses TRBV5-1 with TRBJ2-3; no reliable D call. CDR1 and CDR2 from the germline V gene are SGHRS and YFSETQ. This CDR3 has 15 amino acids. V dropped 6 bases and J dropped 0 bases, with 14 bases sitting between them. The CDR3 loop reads CASTKLGPSTDTQYF. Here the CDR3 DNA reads TGCGCCAGCACCAAACTGGGCCCTAGCACAGATACGCAGTATTTT. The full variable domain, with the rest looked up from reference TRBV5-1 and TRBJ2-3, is KAGVTQTPRYLIKTRGQQVTLSCSPISGHRSVSWYQQTPGQGLQFLFEYFSETQRNKGNFPGRFSGRQFSNSRSEMNVSTLELGDSALYLCASTKLGPSTDTQYFGPGTRLTVL.

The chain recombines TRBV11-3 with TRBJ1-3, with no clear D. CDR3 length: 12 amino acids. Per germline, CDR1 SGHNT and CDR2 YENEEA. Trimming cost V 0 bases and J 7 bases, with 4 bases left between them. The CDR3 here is CASSLDRNTIYF. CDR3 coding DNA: TGTGCCAGCAGCTTAGATCGGAACACCATATATTTT.

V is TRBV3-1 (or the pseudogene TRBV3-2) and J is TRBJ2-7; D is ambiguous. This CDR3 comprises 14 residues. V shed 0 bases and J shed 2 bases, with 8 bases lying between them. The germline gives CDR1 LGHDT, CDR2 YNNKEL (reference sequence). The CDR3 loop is CASSQDLSPYEQYF. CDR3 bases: TGTGCCAGCAGCCAAGACCTTTCCCCCTACGAGCAGTACTTC.

CDR3 DNA: TGTGCCAGCAGCCGAGGCCGGAGCTCCTACAATGAGCAGTTCTTC. Its translation: CASSRGRSSYNEQFF. The chain carries TRBV3-1 (or the pseudogene TRBV3-2) and TRBJ2-1, with D unclear. Between the trimmed V and J ends, which lost 4 bases and 0 bases, there was a span of 10 bases. CDR1 is LGHDT, CDR2 YNNKEL, per germline (reference sequence). This CDR3 contains 15 residues.

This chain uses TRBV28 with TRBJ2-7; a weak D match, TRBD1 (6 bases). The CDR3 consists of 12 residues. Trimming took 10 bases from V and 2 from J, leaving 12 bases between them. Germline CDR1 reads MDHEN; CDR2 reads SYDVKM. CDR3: CAIRQGPYEQYF. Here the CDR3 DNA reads TGTGCCATTAGGCAGGGGCCCTACGAGCAGTACTTC.

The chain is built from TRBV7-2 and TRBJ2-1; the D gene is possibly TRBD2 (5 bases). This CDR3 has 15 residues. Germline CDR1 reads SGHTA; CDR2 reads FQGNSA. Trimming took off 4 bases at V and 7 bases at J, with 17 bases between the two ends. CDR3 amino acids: CASSSSRGTRNEQFF. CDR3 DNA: TGTGCCAGCAGCTCCTCCCGGGGTACGAGGAATGAGCAGTTCTTC.

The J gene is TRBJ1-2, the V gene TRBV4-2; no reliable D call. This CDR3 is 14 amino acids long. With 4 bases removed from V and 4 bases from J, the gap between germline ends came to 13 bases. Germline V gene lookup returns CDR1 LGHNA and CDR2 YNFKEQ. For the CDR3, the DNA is TGTGCCAGCAGCCCCGCAGCCCAGGTCTATGGCTACACCTTC. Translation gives CASSPAAQVYGYTF.

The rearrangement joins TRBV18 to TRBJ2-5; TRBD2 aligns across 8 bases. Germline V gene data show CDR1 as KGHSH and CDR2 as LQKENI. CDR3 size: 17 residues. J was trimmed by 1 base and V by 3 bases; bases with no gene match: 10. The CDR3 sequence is CASSPGTRGGVQETQYF. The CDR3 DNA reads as TGTGCCAGCTCACCCGGGACTAGAGGGGGTGTCCAAGAGACCCAGTACTTC.

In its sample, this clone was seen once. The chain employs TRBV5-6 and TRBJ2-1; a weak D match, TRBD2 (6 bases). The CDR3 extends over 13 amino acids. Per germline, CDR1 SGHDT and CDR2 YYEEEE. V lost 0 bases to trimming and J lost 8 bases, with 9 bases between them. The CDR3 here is CASSLGRRDEQFF. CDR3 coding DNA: TGTGCCAGCAGCTTGGGTCGGAGGGATGAGCAGTTCTTC.

CDR3 sequence reads: CASSSLRGGYNEQFF. Here the CDR3 DNA reads TGTGCCAGCAGCTCCCTTAGGGGGGGTTACAATGAGCAGTTCTTC. The rearrangement uses TRBV11-2 and TRBJ2-1; maybe TRBD2 (7 bases). The CDR3 contains 15 residues. The V end was cut by 4 bases, the J end by 4 bases, with 14 bases between. Per germline, CDR1 SGHAT and CDR2 FQNNGV.

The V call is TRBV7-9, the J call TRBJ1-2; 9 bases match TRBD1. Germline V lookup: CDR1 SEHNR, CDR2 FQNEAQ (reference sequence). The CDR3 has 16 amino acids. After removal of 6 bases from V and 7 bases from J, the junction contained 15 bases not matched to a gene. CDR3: CASRPRVPDRGSGYTF. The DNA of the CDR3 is TGTGCCAGCAGACCTAGGGTTCCGGACAGGGGAAGTGGCTACACCTTC.

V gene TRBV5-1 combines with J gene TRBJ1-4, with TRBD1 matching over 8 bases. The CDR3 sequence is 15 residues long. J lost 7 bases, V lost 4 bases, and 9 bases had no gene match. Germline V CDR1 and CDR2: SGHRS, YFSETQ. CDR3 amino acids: CASSRQGMVSEKLFF. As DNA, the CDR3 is TGCGCCAGCAGCCGACAGGGGATGGTGAGTGAAAAACTGTTTTTT. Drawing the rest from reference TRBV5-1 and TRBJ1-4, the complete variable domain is KAGVTQTPRYLIKTRGQQVTLSCSPISGHRSVSWYQQTPGQGLQFLFEYFSETQRNKGNFPGRFSGRQFSNSRSEMNVSTLELGDSALYLCASSRQGMVSEKLFFGSGTQLSVL.

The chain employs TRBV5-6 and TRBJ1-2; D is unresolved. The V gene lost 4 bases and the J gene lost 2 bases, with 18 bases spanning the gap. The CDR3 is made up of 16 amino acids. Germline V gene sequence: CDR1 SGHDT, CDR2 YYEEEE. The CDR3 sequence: CASSLSLAELNYGYTF. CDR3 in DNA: TGTGCCAGCAGCCTATCACTAGCAGAACTGAACTATGGCTACACCTTC.

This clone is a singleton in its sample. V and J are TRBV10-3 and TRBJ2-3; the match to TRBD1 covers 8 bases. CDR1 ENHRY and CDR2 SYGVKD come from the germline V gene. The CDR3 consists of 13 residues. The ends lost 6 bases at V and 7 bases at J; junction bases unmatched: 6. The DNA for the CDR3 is TGTGCCATCAGCGGACAGGGTCAGAATACGCAGTATTTT. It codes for CAISGQGQNTQYF.

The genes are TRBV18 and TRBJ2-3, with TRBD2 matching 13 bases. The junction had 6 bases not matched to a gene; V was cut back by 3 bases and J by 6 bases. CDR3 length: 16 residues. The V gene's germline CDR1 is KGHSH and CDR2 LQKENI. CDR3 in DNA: TGTGCCAGCTCACCTCAACTAGCGGGGGGGCGCGATACGCAGTATTTT. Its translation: CASSPQLAGGRDTQYF.

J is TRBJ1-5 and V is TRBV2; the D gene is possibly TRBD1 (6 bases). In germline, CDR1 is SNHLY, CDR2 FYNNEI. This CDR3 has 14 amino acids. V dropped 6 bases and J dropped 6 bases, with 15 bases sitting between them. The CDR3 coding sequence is TGTGCCAGCAGCCTACAGGGTAGGGCTCAGCCCCAGCATTTT. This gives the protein CASSLQGRAQPQHF.